This T cell receptor beta chain was observed in a study of glioma-infiltrating T cells (TCRdb year 2016). For the study in its entirety: Low-grade gliomas were WHO grade II oligodendrogliomas or astrocytomas, and glioblastomas were WHO grade IV tumors sampled at initial rather than recurrent diagnosis. Glioma patients received dexamethasone for six or fewer days before surgery. The sequencing target for blood libraries was roughly 4- to 11-fold coverage of 950,000 to 1,000,000 peripheral T cells. Glioma tissue, non-neoplastic brain tissue and matched peripheral blood mononuclear cells were used as sources from which TCR alpha- and beta-chain repertoires were sequenced. Each tissue-infiltrating repertoire was compared with the same patient's peripheral blood repertoire to measure divergence between tissue and blood T-cell populations. The paired cohort was made up of three low-grade glioma patients, eight primary glioblastoma patients and three non-glioma patients who contributed non-neoplastic brain tissue. Findings and caveats that apply to the study as a whole: VJ-independent divergence between tissue and blood was found to be below expectation in non-neoplastic patients but above expectation in all gliomas, particularly low-grade gliomas. Group comparisons rested on small numbers: three non-neoplastic, three low-grade glioma and about 8 glioblastoma patients. Patients with low tissue-blood divergence were marked by a signature set of shared blood CDR3 motifs, and that set was depleted in highly divergent patients. Very few CDR3 sequences were shared between tissue and blood, attributed to high CDR3 diversity and limited sampling.

About this clonotype: Its target antigen remains unknown. Base qualities are not provided; no much larger clone lies one nucleotide away.

The iRepertoire nested amplicon-rescue multiplex PCR (arm-PCR) platform was used to amplify TCR alpha and beta CDR3 regions from RNA. The input for one-step reverse transcription and amplification was roughly 100-400 ng of tissue mRNA or PBMC total RNA. Following bead purification, Illumina adapters were added by a secondary multiplex PCR, and libraries between 200 and 400 bp were gel-purified. Demultiplexing relied on internal 6-nucleotide barcodes carried by the libraries. The libraries were sequenced on an Illumina MiSeq using 2x220 or 2x250 nucleotide paired-end reads. Under the source paper's analysis protocol: FLASH 1.2.11 was used to merge paired reads, and BWA-MEM then aligned the reads to the GRCh37 human genome before TRA and TRB reads were extracted. V and J assignment used an IMGT-derived reference of cassette sequences and CDR3 motifs that included pseudogenes. Reads were translated in three frames, and productive CDR3s were defined as those with a C...FGXG motif and no stop codons. Unique combinations of V-J cassette pair and CDR3 amino acid sequence were defined as clonotypes. Reads were filtered by Hamming distance, thresholded by each sample's sequence error rate in mapped regions. TCRdb reprocessed the public reads (quality trimming at Q25 with fastp, clone calling with MiXCR) and kept in-frame beta chains. Rows with a matching CDR3 protein are joined into one entry that keeps the most common DNA and genes. These V and J calls are TCRdb output, not the study's own analysis. In all, the sample holds 400,000 or so distinct CDR3 sequences, and less than 50% of those were seen once. In total, the top ten clones hold about 11% of the sample.

Immediately after resection, surgical brain or tumor specimens were cryofrozen in liquid nitrogen, and peripheral blood cells were collected at the same time. This TCR was sampled from a human donor with low-grade glioma or glioblastoma, undergoing nonglioma brain surgery, or in good health (not recorded which). Sequenced sample: glioma tissue, nonneoplastic brain tissue, or PBMCs (not recorded which).

The CDR3 sequence is CASSISSGSPYNEQFF. The DNA is TGTGCCAGTAGTATTTCTAGCGGGAGCCCCTACAATGAGCAGTTCTTC. The chain was built from TRBV19 and TRBJ2-1; a stretch of 10 junction bases matches TRBD2. The germline V gene (reference sequence) yields LNHDA for CDR1 and SQIVND for CDR2. V and J are trimmed by 3 bases and 2 bases, and the gene matches miss 4 bases of the junction. The CDR3 spans 16 residues, from the cysteine through the phenylalanine. The retained sequence is limited to the CDR3, 48 bases, with the frame set at the first base.